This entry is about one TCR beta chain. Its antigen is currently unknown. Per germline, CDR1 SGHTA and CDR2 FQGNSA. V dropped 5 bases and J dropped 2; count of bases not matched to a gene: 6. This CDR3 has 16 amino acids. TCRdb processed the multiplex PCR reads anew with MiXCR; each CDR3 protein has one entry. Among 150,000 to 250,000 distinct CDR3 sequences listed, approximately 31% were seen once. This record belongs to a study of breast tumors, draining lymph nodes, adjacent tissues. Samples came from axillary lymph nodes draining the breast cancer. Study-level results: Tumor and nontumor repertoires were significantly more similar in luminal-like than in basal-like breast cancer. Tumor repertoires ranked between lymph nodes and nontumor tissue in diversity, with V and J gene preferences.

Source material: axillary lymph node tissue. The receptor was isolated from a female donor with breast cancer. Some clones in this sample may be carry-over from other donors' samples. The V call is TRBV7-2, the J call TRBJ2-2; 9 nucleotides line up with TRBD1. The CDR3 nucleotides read TGTGCCAGCAGCACGGGGACAGGGTTCAACACCGGGGAGCTGTTTTTT. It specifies CASSTGTGFNTGELFF.